Shown below are 9 T cell receptor beta chains from a single sample sequenced in a study of control samples from healthy donors and cancer patients. The method was immunoSEQ multiplex PCR; TCRdb's version includes in-frame clones alone and lacks a portion of them. The data show tens of thousands of clones, approximately 82% seen once. The source material was blood. These receptor sequences come from a man aged 55 to 70 in good health.

The J gene is TRBJ1-3, the V gene TRBV4-3; 10 nucleotides match TRBD1. Germline CDR1 LGHNA, CDR2 YSLEER. The CDR3 extends over 15 amino acids. Unmatched junction bases numbered 5, after V lost 5 bases and J lost 4 bases. DNA of the CDR3: TGCGCCAGCAGCAAAGGGACAGGGGAGGGAAACACCATATATTTT. Protein sequence: CASSKGTGEGNTIYF.

The rearrangement links TRBV6-1 to TRBJ2-1; 8 bases are a match to TRBD2. V lost 3 bases and J lost 14; bases outside the gene matches: 6. CDR3 length: 12 amino acids. From germline, CDR1 is MNHNS and CDR2 SASEGT. CDR3 sequence: CASSEGTRGKFF. DNA of the CDR3: TGTGCCAGCAGTGAGGGGACTAGAGGAAAGTTCTTC.

This clone came up once. The V and J genes are TRBV19 and TRBJ2-1; D uncertain. CDR3 length: 13 residues. From germline, CDR1 is LNHDA and CDR2 SQIVND (reference sequence). Trimming shortened V by 4 bases and J by 2 bases, and 6 bases separated the two germline ends. The CDR3 spells CASSSQAYNEQFF. The DNA for the CDR3 is TGTGCCAGTAGTAGCCAGGCCTACAATGAGCAGTTCTTC. Full variable domain (missing parts from reference TRBV19 and TRBJ2-1): DGGITQSPKYLFRKEGQNVTLSCEQNLNHDAMYWYRQDPGQGLRLIYYSQIVNDFQKGDIAEGYSVSREKKESFPLTVTSAQKNPTAFYLCASSSQAYNEQFFGPGTRLTVL.

The V and J genes are TRBV5-1 and TRBJ2-5; 8 nucleotides align to TRBD2. V shed 7 bases and J 5 bases; nucleotides not matched to a gene: 7. The CDR3 consists of 13 residues. Germline V gene lookup returns CDR1 SGHRS and CDR2 YFSETQ. The CDR3 bases are TGCGCCAGCGCGGGGGGCGCACGGGAGACCCAGTACTTC. This gives the protein CASAGGARETQYF.

This chain links TRBV28 with TRBJ1-4; D is unclear. Between the trimmed V and J ends, which lost 5 bases and 0 bases, there was a span of 10 bases. This CDR3 comprises 15 residues. Looked up from germline, CDR1 is MDHEN and CDR2 is SYDVKM. The CDR3 is CASSAQLSTNEKLFF. DNA of the CDR3: TGTGCCAGCAGTGCTCAGCTGTCAACTAATGAAAAACTGTTTTTT.

The J gene is TRBJ1-1, the V gene TRBV10-3; D is perhaps TRBD1 (5 bases). The CDR3 covers 15 residues. Germline V gene lookup returns CDR1 ENHRY and CDR2 SYGVKD. Trimming cost V 2 bases and J 4 bases, with 14 bases left between them. The CDR3 DNA follows: TGTGCCATCAGTGAGGTACAGGTCGAATTCACTGAAGCTTTCTTT. Translated, it gives CAISEVQVEFTEAFF.

The genes are TRBV27 and TRBJ2-7; D unclear. The CDR3 spans 15 residues. Germline V gives CDR1 MNHEY, CDR2 SMNVEV (reference sequence). V lost 5 bases and J lost 0, with 14 bases in between. CDR3 DNA sequence: TGTGCCAGCAGTCTCCGGGCCGGCAGCTCCTACGAGCAGTACTTC. Translated, it gives CASSLRAGSSYEQYF.

The V gene is TRBV28, the J gene TRBJ1-3; a possible D gene is TRBD1 (5 bases). CDR1 and CDR2 (germline): MDHEN, SYDVKM. V lost 1 base and J lost 0, with 7 bases in between. This CDR3 region has 15 residues. The CDR3 protein is CASSLLQVSGNTIYF. DNA for the CDR3: TGTGCCAGCAGTTTATTACAGGTCTCTGGAAACACCATATATTTT.

V gene TRBV25-1 combines with J gene TRBJ1-3; D remains unclear. Germline V gene sequence: CDR1 MGHDK, CDR2 SYGVNS. The V end lost 8 bases, the J end lost 6 bases, and 11 bases lay between the germline ends. This CDR3 has 12 residues. The CDR3 here is CASGPDSNTIYF. CDR3 in DNA: TGTGCCAGCGGTCCGGACTCAAACACCATATATTTT.